The 27 T cell receptor beta chains presented below share a single source sample, sequenced in a study of blood T cell repertoires in COVID-19. Some clones are missing from TCRdb's copy, which holds only in-frame ones; the method was immunoSEQ multiplex PCR. Of about 74,000 clones listed, 75% to 80% are singletons. The sample comprised peripheral blood. Receptors were obtained from a human donor in a cohort sampled during active COVID-19.

The chain uses TRBV6-4 and TRBJ2-7, with 7 positions matching TRBD1. This CDR3 has 15 residues. Trimming cost V 2 bases and J 4 bases; bases outside gene matches: 8. Germline V gives CDR1 MRHNA, CDR2 SNTAGT. This CDR3 reads CASSDSDRVSYEQYF. The CDR3 region has the DNA TGTGCCAGCAGTGACAGTGACAGGGTCTCGTACGAGCAGTACTTC.

The chain recombines TRBV5-1 with TRBJ2-7, with 9 bases identical to TRBD2. The CDR3 has 14 residues. Germline V gene sequence: CDR1 SGHRS, CDR2 YFSETQ. Losses at the gene ends were 0 bases for V and 5 bases for J; bases not matched to a gene: 3. The CDR3 loop reads CASSLDSGSDEQYF. The CDR3 DNA is TGCGCCAGCAGCTTGGATAGCGGGAGCGACGAGCAGTACTTC.

The V and J genes are TRBV4-3 and TRBJ1-6, with a tentative D call TRBD1 (5 bases). CDR3 size: 13 residues. Trimming cost V 1 base and J 9 bases, with 7 bases left between them. Germline V lookup: CDR1 LGHNA, CDR2 YSLEER. This CDR3 is CASSQGQFSPLHF. The CDR3 DNA reads TGCGCCAGCAGCCAAGGACAGTTTTCACCCCTCCACTTT.

The chain carries TRBV6-6 and TRBJ2-1, with TRBD2 matching 10 bases. Germline CDR1 and CDR2: MNHNY and SVGAGI (reference sequence). The ends lost 6 bases at V and 4 bases at J; junction bases unmatched: 6. CDR3 length equals 15 residues. The CDR3 sequence: CASSTGLAVYNEQFF. CDR3 nucleotide sequence: TGTGCCAGCAGCACTGGACTAGCGGTGTACAATGAGCAGTTCTTC.

The rearrangement uses TRBV19 and TRBJ2-7; a possible D gene is TRBD2 (6 bases). V lost 6 bases, J lost 4 bases, and 19 bases lay in between. The V gene's germline CDR1 is LNHDA and CDR2 SQIVND (reference sequence). The CDR3 runs 15 residues. CDR3 sequence (DNA): TGTGCCAGTAGGGCGCGGGACGCAGGATTATACGAGCAGTACTTC. Translated: CASRARDAGLYEQYF.

V gene TRBV19 combines with J gene TRBJ1-2; 10 bases are a match to TRBD1. The CDR3 loop spans 15 amino acids. With V trimmed by 4 bases and J by 8 bases, 10 bases remained unmatched. The V gene's germline CDR1 is LNHDA and CDR2 SQIVND (reference sequence). The CDR3 region is CASSTDDRGPKGYTF. In DNA form, the CDR3 reads TGTGCCAGTAGTACAGACGACAGGGGGCCTAAGGGCTACACCTTC.

The V call is TRBV19, the J call TRBJ1-1; 7 nucleotides line up with TRBD1. The CDR3 spans 14 residues. The germline V gene has CDR1 LNHDA and CDR2 SQIVND (reference sequence). Germline trimming cut 6 bases from V and 1 base from J; bases unmatched to any gene: 5. The CDR3 nucleotides are TGTGCCAGTAGGCTGGGACAGCAGAACACTGAAGCTTTCTTT. It encodes CASRLGQQNTEAFF.

V gene TRBV9 combines with J gene TRBJ2-7, with 7 bases that match TRBD2. The trim removed 0 bases at V and 4 bases at J, leaving 10 bases unmatched. The CDR3 loop spans 16 amino acids. Germline V gives CDR1 SGDLS, CDR2 YYNGEE. This CDR3 is CASSVAAGDSFYEQYF. CDR3 sequence (DNA): TGTGCCAGCAGCGTAGCGGCGGGGGACTCGTTTTACGAGCAGTACTTC. Based on the CDR3 plus reference TRBV9 and TRBJ2-7, the full variable domain is DSGVTQTPKHLITATGQRVTLRCSPRSGDLSVYWYQQSLDQGLQFLIQYYNGEERAKGNILERFSAQQFPDLHSELNLSSLELGDSALYFCASSVAAGDSFYEQYFGPGTRLTVT.

V gene TRBV10-3 combines with J gene TRBJ2-7; possible D gene TRBD1, 6 bases. The germline V gene has CDR1 ENHRY and CDR2 SYGVKD. Trimming stripped 4 bases from V and 1 base from J, with 11 bases between. The length of the CDR3 is 14 residues. The CDR3 DNA sequence: TGTGCCATCAGTGCTGCCGGGACATCCTACGAGCAGTACTTC. This sequence encodes CAISAAGTSYEQYF.

The chain employs TRBV7-6 and TRBJ1-3; D unclear. V lost 5 bases and J lost 1, with 18 bases in between. This CDR3 region has 17 residues. Germline values: CDR1 SGHVS, CDR2 FNYEAQ. CDR3 coding DNA: TGTGCCAGCAGCGCCGGAGGCGGACGGAGGTCTGGAAACACCATATATTTT. This gives the protein CASSAGGGRRSGNTIYF.

The chain links TRBV25-1 to TRBJ1-1; D not resolved. Looked up from germline, CDR1 is MGHDK and CDR2 is SYGVNS. Trimming pared 7 bases from V and 1 base from J, leaving 10 bases between. The CDR3 spans 13 residues. The CDR3 is CASTPSGNTEAFF. DNA for the CDR3: TGTGCCAGCACCCCCAGTGGGAACACTGAAGCTTTCTTT.

The chain couples TRBV5-4 to TRBJ1-1, with a tentative D call TRBD1 (5 bases). The germline V and J ends were trimmed by 1 base and 6 bases, with 10 bases remaining between them. CDR3 length equals 13 residues. Germline loops: CDR1 SGHNT, CDR2 YYREEE (reference sequence). DNA for the CDR3: TGTGCCAGCAGCTTGAGGGGAACGCCTGAAGCTTTCTTT. Translated, it gives CASSLRGTPEAFF.

This clone was found once. The chain couples TRBV3-1 (or the pseudogene TRBV3-2) to TRBJ2-6, with D possibly being TRBD2 (6 bases). Germline CDR1 and CDR2: LGHDT and YNNKEL (reference sequence). Trimming stripped 4 bases from V and 0 bases from J, with 13 bases between. This CDR3 contains 17 residues. CDR3 amino acids: CASSPGPGSSGANVLTF. For the CDR3, the DNA is TGTGCCAGCAGCCCAGGTCCCGGGAGCTCTGGGGCCAACGTCCTGACTTTC.

This clone appeared a few times. J is TRBJ2-7 and V is TRBV20-1; 10 bases line up with TRBD2. Germline lookup yields CDR1 DFQATT and CDR2 SNEGSKA (reference sequence). There are 14 residues in the CDR3. The V and J ends lost 3 bases and 2 bases, in that order; junction bases with no gene match: 4. The CDR3 DNA reads TGCAGTGCTAGTACCCTAGCGGGAGCCTACGAGCAGTACTTC. It is translated as CSASTLAGAYEQYF.

The chain couples TRBV11-2 to TRBJ1-5; D may be TRBD1 (6 bases). This CDR3 comprises 14 residues. CDR1 is SGHAT and CDR2 is FQNNGV in the germline V gene. Trimming shortened V by 5 bases and J by 6 bases, and 14 bases separated the two germline ends. DNA of the CDR3: TGTGCCAGCAGCCCATCAACAGGGACTCAGCCCCAGCATTTT. This translates into CASSPSTGTQPQHF.

This sequence joins TRBV28 and TRBJ2-1, with TRBD1 as a possible D gene (5 bases). CDR1 is MDHEN and CDR2 is SYDVKM in the germline V gene. The CDR3 consists of 12 residues. Trimming cost V 4 bases and J 7 bases, with 8 bases left between them. CDR3 DNA sequence: TGTGCCAGCAGTTCCAGGGATAATGAGCAGTTCTTC. Protein sequence: CASSSRDNEQFF.

V gene TRBV6-1 combines with J gene TRBJ2-1; 7 positions agree with TRBD2. Germline-derived CDR1 and CDR2 are MNHNS and SASEGT. V lost 2 bases and J lost 4; bases outside the gene matches: 5. The CDR3 runs to 15 residues. The CDR3 DNA reads TGTGCCAGCAGTGAAATGCTAGCGGTATACAATGAGCAGTTCTTC. This gives the protein CASSEMLAVYNEQFF.

This sequence joins TRBV5-1 and TRBJ1-1; TRBD1 matches at 8 bases. Germline-derived CDR1 and CDR2 are SGHRS and YFSETQ. The junction had 16 bases not matched to a gene; V was cut back by 2 bases and J by 13 bases. This CDR3 region has 15 residues. In DNA form, the CDR3 reads TGCGCCAGCAGCTTAGCTCCTTCTTCCACAGGGGGTGATTTCTTT. Protein product: CASSLAPSSTGGDFF.

This clone was observed a few times. This sequence joins TRBV20-1 and TRBJ2-5; possible D gene TRBD1, 5 bases. The V and J ends lost 3 bases and 5 bases respectively, with 10 bases between them. The CDR3 totals 12 residues. CDR1 and CDR2 from the germline V gene are DFQATT and SNEGSKA (reference sequence). The DNA for the CDR3 is TGCAGTGCTAGTAAAGGGGTGGAGACCCAGTACTTC. It encodes CSASKGVETQYF.

This clone showed up many times. V usage is TRBV23-1 and J usage is TRBJ2-7; 14 nucleotides match TRBD2. TRBV23-1 is noted as an ORF with a role that remains uncertain. This CDR3 is built from 16 residues. V trimming: 7 bases; J trimming: 2 bases; junction bases outside the gene matches: 7. This CDR3 reads CASKEMTSGRAYEQYF. The CDR3 DNA reads TGCGCCAGCAAGGAAATGACTAGCGGGAGGGCCTACGAGCAGTACTTC.

The gene calls are TRBV29-1 and TRBJ2-7, with 10 bases aligning to TRBD2. The germline gives CDR1 SQVTM, CDR2 ANQGSEA. This CDR3 contains 15 residues. V lost 1 base, J lost 3 bases, and 6 bases stayed unmatched. The CDR3 DNA is TGCAGCGTTGAAGTAGGACTAGCGGCACGCTACGAGCAGTACTTC. This codes for CSVEVGLAARYEQYF.

The V gene is TRBV7-9, the J gene TRBJ2-7, with a tentative D call TRBD1 (5 bases). The CDR3 contains 13 residues. Germline loops: CDR1 SEHNR, CDR2 FQNEAQ (reference sequence). The ends were cut back, 6 bases at V and 2 bases at J, with 11 bases in the middle. The CDR3 sequence: CASSSDSTYEQYF. In nucleotides, the CDR3 is TGTGCCAGCAGTAGTGACAGTACCTACGAGCAGTACTTC.

This sequence joins TRBV3-1 (or the pseudogene TRBV3-2) and TRBJ2-7; tentatively, D is TRBD2 (6 bases). Germline V gene lookup returns CDR1 LGHDT and CDR2 YNNKEL (reference sequence). The CDR3 length is 14 residues. V was pared by 1 base and J by 2 bases, with 9 bases between. The CDR3: CASSQGDWAYEQYF. The CDR3, as DNA: TGTGCCAGCAGCCAAGGGGACTGGGCCTACGAGCAGTACTTC.

This chain connects TRBV5-4 to TRBJ1-2, with 9 bases fitting TRBD1. Trimming at V came to 5 bases and at J to 4 bases, leaving 6 bases not matched to a gene. The CDR3 has 14 amino acids. Germline loops: CDR1 SGHNT, CDR2 YYREEE (reference sequence). The CDR3 region is CASSWGQGGYGYTF. Here the CDR3 DNA reads TGTGCCAGCAGTTGGGGACAGGGAGGCTATGGCTACACCTTC.

This clone was seen just once. The rearrangement links TRBV6-5 to TRBJ2-7, with D possibly TRBD1 on 7 matching bases. The V gene lost 5 bases and the J gene lost 7 bases, with 15 bases spanning the gap. The CDR3 has 13 residues. Germline V gives CDR1 MNHEY, CDR2 SVGAGI. This chain's CDR3 is CASSRDSGWEQYF. The CDR3 region has the DNA TGTGCCAGCAGTCGGGACAGCGGGTGGGAGCAGTACTTC.

CDR3: CASSSTKNTEAFF. CDR3 nucleotides: TGTGCCAGCAGTTCAACTAAGAACACTGAAGCTTTCTTT. The chain recombines TRBV12-3 or TRBV12-4 with TRBJ1-1; D uncertain. Trimming cost V 4 bases and J 1 base, with 7 bases left between them. The CDR3 contains 13 residues.

The rearrangement links TRBV28 to TRBJ2-7, with 8 nucleotides matching TRBD1. The CDR3 length is 14 residues. Germline V gene lookup returns CDR1 MDHEN and CDR2 SYDVKM. Losses at the gene ends were 5 bases for V and 2 bases for J; bases not matched to a gene: 5. The CDR3 DNA is TGTGCCAGCAGTCGTCACAGGGGGGCCTACGAGCAGTACTTC. It translates to CASSRHRGAYEQYF.